Listed here are 9 T cell receptor beta chains from one sample, sequenced in a study of blood T cell repertoires in COVID-19. Assay used: immunoSEQ multiplex PCR; TCRdb lists only in-frame clones, some missing. The table shows some 140,000 clones, with about 90% occurring only once. Sequenced material: peripheral blood. The origin of the receptors is a man aged 50 to 60 with active COVID-19.

This chain uses TRBV30 with TRBJ2-3; D may correspond to TRBD1 or TRBD2 (5 bases each). The CDR3 covers 12 residues. Trimming took 5 bases from V and 8 from J, leaving 14 bases between them. CDR1 is GTSNPN and CDR2 is SVGIG in the germline V gene (reference sequence). CDR3 bases: TGTGCCTGGGGGGCTACTAGAGGTACGCAGTATTTT. Protein: CAWGATRGTQYF.

This chain links TRBV5-6 with TRBJ2-3; perhaps TRBD2 as D (7 bases). Germline V CDR1 and CDR2: SGHDT, YYEEEE. V was trimmed by 3 bases and J by 6 bases, leaving 14 bases between them. The CDR3 has 14 residues. The CDR3 DNA reads TGTGCCAGCAGCTGGGGGGGGGCCCCCGATACGCAGTATTTT. It is translated as CASSWGGAPDTQYF.

The chain combines TRBV5-1 with TRBJ2-5; 14 bases fit TRBD2. The J segment lost 7 bases and the V segment lost 5 bases, leaving 10 bases of the junction unmatched. Germline CDR1 and CDR2: SGHRS and YFSETQ. The CDR3 runs to 16 residues. The CDR3 DNA reads TGCGCCAGCAGTCCATGGACTAGCGGGGGGCGAGGGACCCAGTACTTC. This codes for CASSPWTSGGRGTQYF.

The rearrangement joins TRBV6-1 to TRBJ1-6; D unclear. CDR1 and CDR2 from the germline V gene are MNHNS and SASEGT. CDR3 length: 16 residues. Trimming cost V 7 bases and J 7 bases, with 20 bases left between them. The CDR3 is CASTDRHGRWNSPLHF. The CDR3 DNA reads TGTGCCAGCACTGACCGACACGGGAGGTGGAATTCACCCCTCCACTTT.

The rearrangement joins TRBV6-6 to TRBJ1-2, with 8 nucleotides matching TRBD1. The CDR3 is 17 amino acids. The V gene end was trimmed by 5 bases and the J gene end by 4 bases; junction bases not matched to a gene: 15. CDR1 MNHNY and CDR2 SVGAGI come from the germline V gene (reference sequence). This CDR3 is CASSRATATGAGYGYTF. In DNA form, the CDR3 reads TGTGCCAGCAGTCGAGCAACCGCGACAGGGGCCGGCTATGGCTACACCTTC.

The J gene is TRBJ2-3, the V gene TRBV30, with 8 bases matching TRBD2. Trimming cost V 2 bases and J 5 bases; bases outside gene matches: 9. Germline V lookup: CDR1 GTSNPN, CDR2 SVGIG (reference sequence). This CDR3 is built from 15 residues. CDR3 in amino acids: CAWSPKRSGVDTQYF. CDR3 coding DNA: TGTGCCTGGAGTCCCAAACGTAGCGGGGTAGATACGCAGTATTTT.

V is TRBV27 and J is TRBJ1-1; D is unresolved. The germline gives CDR1 MNHEY, CDR2 SMNVEV (reference sequence). Trimming took off 1 base at V and 4 bases at J, with 7 bases between the two ends. The CDR3 sequence is 13 residues long. The CDR3 DNA reads as TGTGCCAGCAGTTTATTAAGGAGCACTGAAGCTTTCTTT. Its protein product is CASSLLRSTEAFF.

This clone occurred a few times. J is TRBJ1-2 and V is TRBV29-1; 7 bases agree with TRBD1. The ends lost 3 bases at V and 6 bases at J; junction bases unmatched: 7. The V gene's germline CDR1 is SQVTM and CDR2 ANQGSEA. The length of the CDR3 is 13 residues. Here the CDR3 DNA reads TGCAGCGTTGATCCGACAGGGAGTCATGGCTACACCTTC. The encoded protein is CSVDPTGSHGYTF.

The genes are TRBV6-1 and TRBJ2-7; no clear D gene. The CDR3 is 14 amino acids. V was cut by 3 bases and J by 6 bases, with 15 bases left in between. The germline V gene has CDR1 MNHNS and CDR2 SASEGT. CDR3 bases: TGTGCCAGCAGTGATCACCAGGCAGATGGCGAGCAGTACTTC. This translates into CASSDHQADGEQYF.